One sample yielded the 3 T cell receptor beta chains listed below, sequenced in a study of T cell repertoires in cytomegalovirus infection. No antigens are known for them. TCRdb itself ran the reads through MiXCR, one entry per CDR3 protein. Here the sample spans around 140,000 distinct CDR3 sequences, 32% being singletons. Sample: CD8+ T cells from cultured PBMCs, taken from culture after CMV antigen stimulation. These receptors were obtained from a human donor in good health (CMV status not recorded). Some clones in this sample may be carry-over from other donors' samples.

The V and J genes are TRBV5-5 and TRBJ2-7, with D hard to call. V was trimmed by 5 bases and J by 4 bases, leaving 16 bases between them. The CDR3 runs 14 residues. Per germline, CDR1 SGHKS and CDR2 YYEKEE (reference sequence). The CDR3 DNA is TGTGCCAGCAGTACCGGACGCAGTTTATACGAGCAGTACTTC. This gives the protein CASSTGRSLYEQYF.

About this clonotype itself: A read error may produce the germline difference seen at one junction end. DNA of the CDR3: TGTGCCAGCAGTTTATTTTGGCCGGGGTTGGGAGGGCCCCGGCATTTT. As protein: CASSLFWPGLGGPRHF. The chain couples TRBV27 to TRBJ1-5; D is ambiguous. Germline V gene data show CDR1 as MNHEY and CDR2 as SMNVEV (reference sequence). This CDR3 region has 16 residues.

This rearrangement joins TRBV7-9 to TRBJ2-5, with 7 bases that match TRBD1. The ends lost 7 bases at V and 2 bases at J; junction bases unmatched: 13. The CDR3 extends over 16 amino acids. Germline loops: CDR1 SEHNR, CDR2 FQNEAQ (reference sequence). DNA of the CDR3: TGTGCCAGCACCCCAGCAAGAGACAGGGTGCAAGAGACCCAGTACTTC. This encodes CASTPARDRVQETQYF.